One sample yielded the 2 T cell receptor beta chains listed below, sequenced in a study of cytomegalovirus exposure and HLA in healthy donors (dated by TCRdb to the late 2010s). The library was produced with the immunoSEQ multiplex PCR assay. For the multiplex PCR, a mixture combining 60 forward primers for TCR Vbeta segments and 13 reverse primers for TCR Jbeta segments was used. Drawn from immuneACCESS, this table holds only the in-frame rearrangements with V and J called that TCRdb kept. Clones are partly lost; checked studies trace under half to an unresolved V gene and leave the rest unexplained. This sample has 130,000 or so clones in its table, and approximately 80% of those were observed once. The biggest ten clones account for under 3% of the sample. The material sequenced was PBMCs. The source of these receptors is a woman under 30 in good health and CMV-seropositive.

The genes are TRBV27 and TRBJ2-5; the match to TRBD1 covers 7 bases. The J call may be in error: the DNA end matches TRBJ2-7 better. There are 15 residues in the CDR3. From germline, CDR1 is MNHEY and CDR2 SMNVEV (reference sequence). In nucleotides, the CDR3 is TGTGCCAGCCCCTTGGTGAGGGGGCAAAGCTACGAGCAGTACTTC. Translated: CASPLVRGQSYEQYF.

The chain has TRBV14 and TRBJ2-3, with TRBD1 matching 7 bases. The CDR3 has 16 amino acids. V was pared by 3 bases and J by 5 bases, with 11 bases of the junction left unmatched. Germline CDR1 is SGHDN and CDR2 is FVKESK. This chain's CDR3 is CASSHHDRAFGDTQYF. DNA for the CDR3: TGTGCCAGCAGCCACCATGACAGGGCGTTCGGAGATACGCAGTATTTT.